Below, 7 T cell receptor beta chains from the same sample are listed, as sequenced in a study of human T cells and chemical hapten exposure. The time point is: patch test 1, 2 weeks after DPC sensitization. Treatment of the sample: therapeutic diphenylcyclopropenone sensitization with weekly scalp DPC. MiXCR was run by TCRdb on the RACE reads, yielding one entry per CDR3 protein. This table has around 120,000 distinct CDR3 sequences, 12% appearing once. Sample: whole blood, taken in connection with sensitization to the hapten diphenylcyclopropenone (DPC). Receptors were obtained from a woman aged 50 to 60 with alopecia areata. Some clones in this sample may be carry-over from other donors' samples.

The CDR3 sequence is CSVRRYTEAFF. CDR3 sequence (DNA): TGCAGCGTCCGTCGGTACACTGAAGCTTTCTTT. The rearrangement links TRBV29-1 to TRBJ1-1, with no clear D. CDR3 size: 11 residues. Germline V gene sequence: CDR1 SQVTM, CDR2 ANQGSEA. The V end lost 6 bases, the J end lost 3 bases, and 8 bases lay between the germline ends. Filled out from reference TRBV29-1 and TRBJ1-1, the complete variable domain reads SAVISQKPSRDICQRGTSLTIQCQVDSQVTMMFWYRQQPGQSLTLIATANQGSEATYESGFVIDKFPISRPNLTFSTLTVSNMSPEDSSIYLCSVRRYTEAFFGQGTRLTVV.

This clonotype was observed many times. This chain joins TRBV7-9 and TRBJ2-1; a possible D gene is TRBD1 (5 bases). The length of the CDR3 is 15 residues. Germline-derived CDR1 and CDR2 are SEHNR and FQNEAQ (reference sequence). The germline V and J ends were trimmed by 5 bases and 2 bases, with 13 bases remaining between them. CDR3 amino acids: CASSQGPVAYNEQFF. The CDR3, as DNA: TGTGCCAGCAGCCAGGGCCCGGTCGCCTACAATGAGCAGTTCTTC. Full variable domain (remainder filled in from reference TRBV7-9 and TRBJ2-1): DTGVSQNPRHKITKRGQNVTFRCDPISEHNRLYWYRQTLGQGPEFLTYFQNEAQLEKSRLLSDRFSAERPKGSFSTLEIQRTEQGDSAMYLCASSQGPVAYNEQFFGPGTRLTVL.

This clonotype was found a few times. The J gene is TRBJ2-3, the V gene TRBV6-5, with 13 bases identical to TRBD2. V shed 8 bases, J shed 5 bases, and the junction held 4 bases outside the gene matches. The CDR3 is made up of 14 amino acids. Germline V gene lookup returns CDR1 MNHEY and CDR2 SVGAGI. CDR3 loop: CASRLAGGIDTQYF. The DNA of the CDR3 is TGTGCCAGCCGACTAGCGGGGGGCATAGATACGCAGTATTTT.

This clonotype showed up many times. The CDR3 reads CSVDGRVGTGELFF. The CDR3 nucleotides read TGCAGCGTTGACGGCAGGGTCGGCACCGGGGAGCTGTTTTTT. The rearrangement joins TRBV29-1 to TRBJ2-2; TRBD1 might be the D (5 bases). This CDR3 spans 14 amino acids. The germline CDR1 and CDR2 sequences are SQVTM and ANQGSEA. Trimming took 3 bases from V and 4 from J, leaving 12 bases between them.

This clonotype was seen many times. V gene TRBV6-2 or TRBV6-3 combines with J gene TRBJ2-7; maybe TRBD1 (6 bases). Germline V lookup: CDR1 MNHEY, CDR2 SVGEGT. The germline V and J ends were trimmed by 6 bases and 1 base, with 10 bases remaining between them. This CDR3 has 13 residues. The DNA of the CDR3 is TGTGCCAGCAGCCGACAGGTTTCCTACGAGCAGTACTTC. This encodes CASSRQVSYEQYF.

This clonotype appeared a few times. The chain combines TRBV2 with TRBJ2-7; D is perhaps TRBD2 (5 bases). The germline V and J ends were trimmed by 7 bases and 0 bases, with 10 bases remaining between them. The germline CDR1 and CDR2 sequences are SNHLY and FYNNEI. The CDR3 has 13 amino acids. CDR3 DNA: TGTGCCAGCAAGGAGGCAGCCTCCTACGAGCAGTACTTC. This translates into CASKEAASYEQYF.

This clonotype was seen many times. The rearrangement uses TRBV4-3 and TRBJ2-4; D remains ambiguous. Looked up from germline, CDR1 is LGHNA and CDR2 is YSLEER. V was pared by 0 bases and J by 6 bases, with 15 bases between. There are 16 residues in the CDR3. CDR3 amino acids: CASSQEPYIDRNIQYF. The CDR3 DNA reads as TGCGCCAGCAGCCAAGAACCGTACATAGACCGAAACATTCAGTACTTC.